The clone carrying this T cell receptor (beta chain) was seen a few times. The target antigen is unknown. Germline loops: CDR1 SNHLY, CDR2 FYNNEI. Trimming stripped 2 bases from V and 5 bases from J, with 18 bases between. The CDR3 is 16 amino acids. The data are from a study of cytomegalovirus exposure and HLA in healthy donors. Findings of the study overall: Most TCR sequences showed up rarely, but some public TCRs showed up in many donors. Researchers catalogued about 150 TCR beta chains as cytomegalovirus-associated.

Use of 60 Vbeta and 13 Jbeta primers characterized the PCR. The method was immunoSEQ multiplex PCR; TCRdb's version includes in-frame clones alone and lacks a portion of them. The sample lists under 150,000 clones, around 80% occurring once. This sequence was found in a man aged 25-45 years in good health and CMV-seronegative. Input material: PBMCs. This rearrangement joins TRBV2 to TRBJ2-5; D may be TRBD1 (6 bases). The CDR3 here is CASSEYARGHWETQYF. The CDR3 DNA sequence: TGTGCCAGCAGTGAATATGCTAGGGGACATTGGGAGACCCAGTACTTC.